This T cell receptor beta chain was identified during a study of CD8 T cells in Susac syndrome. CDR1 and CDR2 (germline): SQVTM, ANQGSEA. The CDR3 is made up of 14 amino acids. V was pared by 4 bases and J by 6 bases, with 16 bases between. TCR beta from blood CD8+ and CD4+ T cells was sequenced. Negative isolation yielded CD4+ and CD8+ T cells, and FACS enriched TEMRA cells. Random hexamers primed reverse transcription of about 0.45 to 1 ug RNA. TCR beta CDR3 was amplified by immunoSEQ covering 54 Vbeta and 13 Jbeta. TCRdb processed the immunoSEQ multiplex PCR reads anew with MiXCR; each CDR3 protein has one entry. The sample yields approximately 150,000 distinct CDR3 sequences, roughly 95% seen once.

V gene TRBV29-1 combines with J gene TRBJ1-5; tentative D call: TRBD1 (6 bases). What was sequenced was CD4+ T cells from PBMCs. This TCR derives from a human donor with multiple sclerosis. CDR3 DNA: TGCAGCGTTGTCATTGGGGGGCGCAGTCAGCCCCAGCATTTT. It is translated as CSVVIGGRSQPQHF.